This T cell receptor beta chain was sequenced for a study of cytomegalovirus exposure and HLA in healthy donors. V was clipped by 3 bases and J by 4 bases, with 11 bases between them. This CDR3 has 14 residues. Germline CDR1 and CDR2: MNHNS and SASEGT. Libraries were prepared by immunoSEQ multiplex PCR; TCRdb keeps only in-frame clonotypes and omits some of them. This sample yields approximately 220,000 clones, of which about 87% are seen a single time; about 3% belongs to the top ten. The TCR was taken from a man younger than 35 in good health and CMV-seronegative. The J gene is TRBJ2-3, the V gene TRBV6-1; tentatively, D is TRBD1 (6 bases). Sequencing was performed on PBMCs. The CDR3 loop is CASSDGRGADTQYF. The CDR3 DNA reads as TGTGCCAGCAGTGATGGCAGGGGAGCAGATACGCAGTATTTT.